This record covers a single T cell receptor (beta chain). How the authors handled the data: Using reference gene primer amplification, nucleated cell counts were estimated. Using immunoSEQ multiplex PCR, the repertoire was profiled, and TCRdb retains in-frame clones only, with some absent. From that table come the V and J calls and clone size; the DNA was used to work out D and trimming. The sample has nearly 80,000 clones; around 84% are singletons. The data were taken from a study of blood T cell repertoires in COVID-19. The CDR3 loop spans 15 amino acids. J was trimmed by 8 bases and V by 5 bases; bases with no gene match: 13. Germline values: CDR1 SGHTA, CDR2 FQGNSA.

The V and J genes are TRBV7-2 and TRBJ2-7, with 9 positions matching TRBD1. The sequenced sample consisted of peripheral blood. The clonotype comes from a woman in her 70s with acute or convalescent COVID-19. In DNA form, the CDR3 reads TGTGCCAGCAGCCAAGACAGGGGGGACCCGGTAAAGCAGTACTTC. Its translation: CASSQDRGDPVKQYF.